The clone carrying this T cell receptor (beta chain) was counted ten times or more. TCRdb recomputed calls from the 5' RACE reads with MiXCR, one row per CDR3 protein. The sample includes 250,000 to 300,000 distinct CDR3 sequences, 5.2% of them seen just once. This specimen comes from a study of T cells after yellow fever vaccination. Germline-derived CDR1 and CDR2 are SGHAT and FQNNGV. The CDR3 runs to 14 residues. Trimming removed 5 bases from V and 0 bases from J, with 9 bases in between. The chain has TRBV11-2 and TRBJ2-3; D is possibly TRBD2 (6 bases). The sample was CD4+ T cells sorted from PBMCs, taken on the day of the yellow fever booster vaccination. This clonotype was obtained from a man aged 18 to 30 who received the YFV17D yellow fever vaccine. The CDR3 here is CASSRGFSTDTQYF. In nucleotides, the CDR3 is TGTGCCAGCAGCCGGGGGTTTAGCACAGATACGCAGTATTTT.